This passage covers 9 T cell receptor beta chains from one sample sequenced in a study of pediatric ulcerative colitis. Using immunoSEQ multiplex PCR, the repertoire was profiled, and TCRdb retains in-frame clones only, with some absent. The sample includes tens of thousands of clones, almost 85% of them seen just once. The specimen sequenced was blood. These receptors were taken from a boy aged 5 to 17 with severe ulcerative colitis.

This clone is a singleton in its sample. This chain links TRBV7-3 with TRBJ2-2; 8 positions agree with TRBD1. The CDR3 spans 15 residues. Germline V CDR1 and CDR2: SGHTA, FQGTGA. Trimming removed 2 bases from V and 3 bases from J; junction bases left unmatched: 2. In nucleotides, the CDR3 is TGTGCCAGCAGCTTAGACAGGGGCGACACCGGGGAGCTGTTTTTT. Protein sequence: CASSLDRGDTGELFF.

The rearrangement joins TRBV6-1 to TRBJ1-2; 8 bases are a match to TRBD1. J lost 2 bases, V lost 5 bases, and 4 bases had no gene match. The CDR3 extends over 14 amino acids. Germline CDR1 and CDR2: MNHNS and SASEGT. Written as DNA, the CDR3 is TGTGCCAGCAGTTTTACAGGGGGGAACTATGGCTACACCTTC. As protein: CASSFTGGNYGYTF.

The V gene is TRBV5-1, the J gene TRBJ2-1, with no clear D. The germline gives CDR1 SGHRS, CDR2 YFSETQ. The length of the CDR3 is 16 residues. V was pared by 3 bases and J by 0 bases, with 13 bases between. Written as DNA, the CDR3 is TGCGCCAGCAGCTCAACCCGGGCCAACTCCTACAATGAGCAGTTCTTC. This codes for CASSSTRANSYNEQFF.

The chain has TRBV4-1 and TRBJ2-5; tentative D call: TRBD1 (6 bases). With 4 bases removed from V and 1 base from J, the gap between germline ends came to 13 bases. The germline CDR1 and CDR2 sequences are MGHRA and YSYEKL. This CDR3 comprises 15 residues. The CDR3, as DNA: TGCGCCAGCAGCCGCTTCGCAGGGGTCCAAGAGACCCAGTACTTC. It codes for CASSRFAGVQETQYF.

V and J are TRBV30 and TRBJ2-2, with TRBD2 as a possible D gene (5 bases). V was cut by 2 bases and J by 4 bases, with 11 bases left in between. CDR3 size: 14 residues. Germline V gives CDR1 GTSNPN, CDR2 SVGIG (reference sequence). In nucleotides, the CDR3 is TGTGCCTGGAGTATCGGCAGCGGCACCGGGGAGCTGTTTTTT. The encoded protein is CAWSIGSGTGELFF.

This clone was observed a few times. The rearrangement uses TRBV18 and TRBJ1-3, with 8 bases aligning to TRBD1. This CDR3 is built from 17 residues. CDR1 KGHSH and CDR2 LQKENI come from the germline V gene. V dropped 6 bases and J dropped 0; count of bases not matched to a gene: 10. The CDR3 sequence: CASSPRTGSTSGNTIYF. The CDR3 nucleotides read TGTGCCAGCTCTCCAAGGACAGGGTCAACCTCTGGAAACACCATATATTTT.

The chain carries TRBV5-1 and TRBJ1-2, with 9 bases aligning to TRBD1. Per the germline V gene, CDR1 is SGHRS and CDR2 is YFSETQ. J gave up 4 bases and V 3 bases, and 4 bases lay outside the gene matches. The CDR3 runs 14 residues. CDR3 sequence: CASSWTGDLYGYTF. CDR3 bases: TGCGCCAGCAGCTGGACAGGGGACCTCTATGGCTACACCTTC.

The V and J genes are TRBV7-3 and TRBJ2-1; no reliable D call. The CDR3 has 15 amino acids. From germline, CDR1 is SGHTA and CDR2 FQGTGA. The germline V and J ends were trimmed by 5 bases and 4 bases, with 15 bases remaining between them. CDR3 DNA: TGTGCCAGCAGCGCCGGCGTCGCTCTTTACAATGAGCAGTTCTTC. Its protein is CASSAGVALYNEQFF.

This chain joins TRBV25-1 and TRBJ2-7; 7 nucleotides line up with TRBD1. The CDR3 consists of 16 residues. Losses at the gene ends were 4 bases for V and 5 bases for J; bases not matched to a gene: 14. Germline assignment: CDR1 MGHDK and CDR2 SYGVNS. CDR3 DNA: TGTGCCAGCAGTGGGACCGGTATGGGACAGAAGAACGAGCAGTACTTC. It codes for CASSGTGMGQKNEQYF.